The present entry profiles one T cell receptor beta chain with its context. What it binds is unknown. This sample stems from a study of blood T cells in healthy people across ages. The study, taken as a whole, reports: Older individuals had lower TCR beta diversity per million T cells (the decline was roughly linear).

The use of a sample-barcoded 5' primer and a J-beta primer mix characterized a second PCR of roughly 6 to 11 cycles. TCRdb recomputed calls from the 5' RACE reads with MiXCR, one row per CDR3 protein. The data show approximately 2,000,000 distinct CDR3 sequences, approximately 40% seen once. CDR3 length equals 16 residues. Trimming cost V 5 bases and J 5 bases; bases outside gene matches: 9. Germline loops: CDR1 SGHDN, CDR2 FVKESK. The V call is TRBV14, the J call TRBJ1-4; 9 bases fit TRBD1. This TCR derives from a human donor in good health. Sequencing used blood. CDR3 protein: CASSNTGGAENEKLFF. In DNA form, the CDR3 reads TGTGCCAGCAGCAACACAGGGGGCGCAGAGAATGAAAAACTGTTTTTT.